Ten or more counts support the clone carrying this T cell receptor (beta chain). What it binds is unknown. V was pared by 2 bases and J by 5 bases, with 15 bases between. The CDR3 is 15 residues long. The germline V gene encodes CDR1 MDHEN and CDR2 SYDVKM. This record belongs to a study of T-cell reconstitution after alpha-beta-depleted transplantation in children. Preparation of the TCRbeta library used unique molecular identifiers. MiXCR was run by TCRdb on the PCR reads, yielding one entry per CDR3 protein. Of roughly 300,000 distinct CDR3 sequences in the sample, more than 9% were seen once. Overall study findings and caveats: The high TCRbeta diversity at day 60 in some patients came from surviving recipient T cells and thymic progenitors. A year had passed since transplant, and T-cell counts and diversity by then came mostly from newly produced T cells.

Sequences were derived from peripheral blood, sampled 180 days after TCRalphabeta/CD19-depleted stem cell transplant. The origin of this receptor is a male patient between 2 and 10 years old who had a stem cell transplant for chronic granulomatous disease, so the T cells may come from the graft donor. This chain uses TRBV28 with TRBJ2-5; a possible D gene is TRBD1 (8 bases). The CDR3 is CASSLEGQGGETQYF. CDR3 in DNA: TGTGCCAGCAGTTTAGAAGGACAGGGAGGGGAGACCCAGTACTTC.